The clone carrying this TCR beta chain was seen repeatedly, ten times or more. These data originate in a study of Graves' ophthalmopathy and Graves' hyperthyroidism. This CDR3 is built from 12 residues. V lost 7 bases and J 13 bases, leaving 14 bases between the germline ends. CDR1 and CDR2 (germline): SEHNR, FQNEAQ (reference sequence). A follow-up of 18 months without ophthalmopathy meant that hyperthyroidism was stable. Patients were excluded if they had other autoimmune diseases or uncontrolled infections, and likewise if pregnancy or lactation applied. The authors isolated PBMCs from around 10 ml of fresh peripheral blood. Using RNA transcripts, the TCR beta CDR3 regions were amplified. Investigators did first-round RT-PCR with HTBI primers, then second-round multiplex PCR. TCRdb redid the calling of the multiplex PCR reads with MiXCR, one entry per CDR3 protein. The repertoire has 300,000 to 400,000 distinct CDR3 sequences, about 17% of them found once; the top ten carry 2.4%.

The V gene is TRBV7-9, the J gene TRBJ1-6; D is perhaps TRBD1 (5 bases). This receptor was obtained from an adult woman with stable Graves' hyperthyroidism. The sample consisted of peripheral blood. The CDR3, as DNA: TGTGCCAGCACCCCCCCGGGGCGTCCCCTCCACTTT. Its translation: CASTPPGRPLHF.